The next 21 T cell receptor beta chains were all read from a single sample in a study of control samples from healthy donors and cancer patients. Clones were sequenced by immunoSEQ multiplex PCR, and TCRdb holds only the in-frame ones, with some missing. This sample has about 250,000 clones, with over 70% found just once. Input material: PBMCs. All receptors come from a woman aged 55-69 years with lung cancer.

The CDR3 loop reads CASSRDRVREKLFF. The CDR3 region has the DNA TGTGCCAGCTCACGTGACAGGGTGAGGGAAAAACTGTTTTTT. The rearrangement joins TRBV18 to TRBJ1-4; 7 nucleotides line up with TRBD1. CDR1 and CDR2 (germline): KGHSH, LQKENI. V dropped 4 bases and J dropped 8; count of bases not matched to a gene: 7. The CDR3 has 14 residues.

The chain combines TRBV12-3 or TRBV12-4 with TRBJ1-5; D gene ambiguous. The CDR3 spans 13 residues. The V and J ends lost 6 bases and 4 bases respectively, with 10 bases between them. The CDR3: CASSPDWNQPQHF. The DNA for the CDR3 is TGTGCCAGCAGCCCAGACTGGAATCAGCCCCAGCATTTT.

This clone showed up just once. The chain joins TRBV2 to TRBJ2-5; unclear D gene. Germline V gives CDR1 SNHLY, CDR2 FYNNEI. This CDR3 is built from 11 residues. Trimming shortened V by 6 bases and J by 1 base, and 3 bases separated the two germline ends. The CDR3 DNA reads TGTGCCAGCAGGGGCCAAGAGACCCAGTACTTC. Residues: CASRGQETQYF. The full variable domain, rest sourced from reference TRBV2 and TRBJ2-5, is EPEVTQTPSHQVTQMGQEVILRCVPISNHLYFYWYRQILGQKVEFLVSFYNNEISEKSEIFDDQFSVERPDGSNFTLKIRSTKLEDSAMYFCASRGQETQYFGPGTRLLVL.

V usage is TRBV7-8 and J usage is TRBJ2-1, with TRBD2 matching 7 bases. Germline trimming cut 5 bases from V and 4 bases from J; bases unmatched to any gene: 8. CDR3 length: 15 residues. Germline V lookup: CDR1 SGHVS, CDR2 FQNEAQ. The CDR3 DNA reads TGTGCCAGCAGCCCCGGGACTACCCGATACAATGAGCAGTTCTTC. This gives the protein CASSPGTTRYNEQFF.

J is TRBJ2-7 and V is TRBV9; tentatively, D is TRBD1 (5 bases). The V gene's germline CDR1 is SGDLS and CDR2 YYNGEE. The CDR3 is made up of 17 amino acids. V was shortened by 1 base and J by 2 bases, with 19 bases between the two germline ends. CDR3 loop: CASSVSPPLTVTYEQYF. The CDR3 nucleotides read TGTGCCAGCAGCGTAAGTCCCCCATTGACAGTCACCTACGAGCAGTACTTC.

This chain's CDR3 is CASSSGGRGGQETQYF. The CDR3 DNA reads TGCGCCAGCAGCTCGGGCGGCAGGGGAGGACAAGAGACCCAGTACTTC. V gene TRBV5-1 combines with J gene TRBJ2-5; D tentatively fits TRBD1 or TRBD2 (6 bases each). V gave up 3 bases and J gave up 2 bases, with 17 bases separating them. The CDR3 covers 16 residues. CDR1 is SGHRS and CDR2 is YFSETQ in the germline V gene.

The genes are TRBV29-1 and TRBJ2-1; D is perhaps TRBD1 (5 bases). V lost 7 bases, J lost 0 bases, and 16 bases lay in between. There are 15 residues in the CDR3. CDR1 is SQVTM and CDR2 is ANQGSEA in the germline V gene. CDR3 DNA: TGCAGCGCCGCCGAACAGGATCACTCCTACAATGAGCAGTTCTTC. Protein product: CSAAEQDHSYNEQFF.

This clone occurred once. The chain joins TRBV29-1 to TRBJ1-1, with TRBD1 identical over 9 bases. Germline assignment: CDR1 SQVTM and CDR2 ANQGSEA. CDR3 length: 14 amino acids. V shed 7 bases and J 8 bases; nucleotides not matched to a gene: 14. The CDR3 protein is CSAETIQGAGEAFF. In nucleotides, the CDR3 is TGCAGCGCGGAAACCATACAGGGGGCCGGCGAAGCTTTCTTT.

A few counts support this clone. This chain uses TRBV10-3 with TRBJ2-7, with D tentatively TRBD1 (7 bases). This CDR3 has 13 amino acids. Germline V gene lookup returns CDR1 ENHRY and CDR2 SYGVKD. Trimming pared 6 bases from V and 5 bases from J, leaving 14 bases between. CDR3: CAIRTGEVHEQYF. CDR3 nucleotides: TGTGCCATCAGAACAGGGGAGGTTCACGAGCAGTACTTC.

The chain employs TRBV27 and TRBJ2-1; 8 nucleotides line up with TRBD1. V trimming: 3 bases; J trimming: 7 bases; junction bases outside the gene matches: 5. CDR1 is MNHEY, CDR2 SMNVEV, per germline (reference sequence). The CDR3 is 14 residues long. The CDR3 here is CASSFLDRANEQFF. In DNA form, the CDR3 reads TGTGCCAGCAGTTTTTTGGACAGGGCAAATGAGCAGTTCTTC.

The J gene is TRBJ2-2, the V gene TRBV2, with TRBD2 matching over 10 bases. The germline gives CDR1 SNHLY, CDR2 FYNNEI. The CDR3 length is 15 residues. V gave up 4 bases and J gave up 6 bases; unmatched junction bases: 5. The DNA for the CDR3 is TGTGCCAGCAGTGGTAGCGGGAGGTCGGCCGGGGAGCTGTTTTTT. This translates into CASSGSGRSAGELFF.

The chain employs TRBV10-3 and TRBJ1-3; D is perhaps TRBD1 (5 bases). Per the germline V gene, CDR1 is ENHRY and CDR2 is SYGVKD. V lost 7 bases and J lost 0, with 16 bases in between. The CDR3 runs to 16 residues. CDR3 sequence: CAIKPGTESSGNTIYF. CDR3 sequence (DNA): TGTGCCATCAAACCCGGGACGGAATCCTCTGGAAACACCATATATTTT.

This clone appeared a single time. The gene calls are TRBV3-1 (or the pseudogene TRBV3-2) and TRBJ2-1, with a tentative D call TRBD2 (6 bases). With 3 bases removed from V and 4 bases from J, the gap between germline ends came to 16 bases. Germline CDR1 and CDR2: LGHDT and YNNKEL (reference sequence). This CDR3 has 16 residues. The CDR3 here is CASSHSSGGEYNEQFF. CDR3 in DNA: TGTGCCAGCAGCCATTCATCCGGGGGTGAATACAATGAGCAGTTCTTC.

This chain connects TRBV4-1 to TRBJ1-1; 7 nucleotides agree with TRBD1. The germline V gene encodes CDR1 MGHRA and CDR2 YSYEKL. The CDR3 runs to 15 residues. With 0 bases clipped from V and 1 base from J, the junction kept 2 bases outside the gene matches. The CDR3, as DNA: TGCGCCAGCAGCCAAGAAGGGACAGCGAACACTGAAGCTTTCTTT. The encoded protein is CASSQEGTANTEAFF.

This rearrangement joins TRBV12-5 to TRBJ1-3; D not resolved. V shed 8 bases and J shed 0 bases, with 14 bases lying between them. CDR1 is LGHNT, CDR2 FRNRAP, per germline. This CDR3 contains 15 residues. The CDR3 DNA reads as TGTGCTAGTCACGACCAGCTTATCTCTGGAAACACCATATATTTT. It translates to CASHDQLISGNTIYF.

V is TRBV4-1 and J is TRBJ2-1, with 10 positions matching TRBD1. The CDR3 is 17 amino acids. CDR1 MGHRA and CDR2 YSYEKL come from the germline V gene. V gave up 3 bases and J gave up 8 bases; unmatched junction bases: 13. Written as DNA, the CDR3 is TGCGCCAGCAGCCACAATCCCGACAGGGGGCTAAGCGATGAGCAGTTCTTC. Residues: CASSHNPDRGLSDEQFF.

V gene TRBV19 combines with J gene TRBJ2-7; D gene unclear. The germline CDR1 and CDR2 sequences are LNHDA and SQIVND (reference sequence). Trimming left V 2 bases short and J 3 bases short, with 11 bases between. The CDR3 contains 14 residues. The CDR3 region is CASSIRPGDYEQYF. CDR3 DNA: TGTGCCAGTAGTATAAGACCCGGCGACTACGAGCAGTACTTC.

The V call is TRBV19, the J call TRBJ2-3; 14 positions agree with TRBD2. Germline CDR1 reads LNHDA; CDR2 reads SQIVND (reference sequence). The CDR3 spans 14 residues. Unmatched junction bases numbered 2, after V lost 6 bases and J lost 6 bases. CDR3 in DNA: TGTGCCAGTAGCGGACTAGCGGGGGGTGATACGCAGTATTTT. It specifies CASSGLAGGDTQYF.

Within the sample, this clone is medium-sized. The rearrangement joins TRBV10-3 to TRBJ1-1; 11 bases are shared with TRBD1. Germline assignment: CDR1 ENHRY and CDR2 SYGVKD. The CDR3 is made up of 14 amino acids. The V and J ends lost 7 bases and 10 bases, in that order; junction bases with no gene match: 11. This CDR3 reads CAITADGTGGVAFF. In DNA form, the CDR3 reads TGTGCCATCACCGCGGATGGGACAGGGGGGGTAGCTTTCTTT.

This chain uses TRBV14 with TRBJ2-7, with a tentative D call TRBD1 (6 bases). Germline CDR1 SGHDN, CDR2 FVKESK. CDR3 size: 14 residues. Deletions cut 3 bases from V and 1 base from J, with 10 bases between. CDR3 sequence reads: CASSQETGSYEQYF. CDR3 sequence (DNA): TGTGCCAGCAGCCAGGAAACAGGGTCCTACGAGCAGTACTTC. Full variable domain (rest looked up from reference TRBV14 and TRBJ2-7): EAGVTQFPSHSVIEKGQTVTLRCDPISGHDNLYWYRRVMGKEIKFLLHFVKESKQDESGMPNNRFLAERTGGTYSTLKVQPAELEDSGVYFCASSQETGSYEQYFGPGTRLTVT.

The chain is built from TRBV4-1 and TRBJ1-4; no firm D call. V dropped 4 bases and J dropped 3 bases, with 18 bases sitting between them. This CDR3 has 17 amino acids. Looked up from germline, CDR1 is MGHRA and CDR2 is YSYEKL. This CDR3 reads CASSRHLVKDANEKLFF. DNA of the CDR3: TGCGCCAGCAGCCGCCATCTAGTGAAGGACGCTAATGAAAAACTGTTTTTT.